The next 2 T cell receptor beta chains were all read from a single sample in a study of CD4+ T cells in melanoma. Using immunoSEQ multiplex PCR, the repertoire was profiled, and TCRdb retains in-frame clones only, with some absent. The sample comprises some 15,000 clones, 63% of which are singletons, and roughly 16% rests with the top ten. Sequenced input: cells from a culture (not recorded whether cultured in vitro). The receptor set was obtained from a human donor with melanoma.

The rearrangement uses TRBV9 and TRBJ2-7; D is uncertain. The V end was cut by 4 bases, the J end by 0 bases, with 11 bases between. CDR3 length: 14 amino acids. The germline gives CDR1 SGDLS, CDR2 YYNGEE. The CDR3 protein is CASSTTGSSYEQYF. DNA for the CDR3: TGTGCCAGCAGCACCACCGGTAGCTCCTACGAGCAGTACTTC.

This clone is deemed medium-sized. The rearrangement joins TRBV6-5 to TRBJ1-5, with a tentative D call TRBD1 (6 bases). The germline CDR1 and CDR2 sequences are MNHEY and SVGAGI. The CDR3 loop spans 13 amino acids. V lost 5 bases and J lost 7, with 12 bases in between. The CDR3 region is CASSHRDGQPQHF. As DNA, the CDR3 is TGTGCCAGCAGTCACAGGGATGGCCAGCCCCAGCATTTT.